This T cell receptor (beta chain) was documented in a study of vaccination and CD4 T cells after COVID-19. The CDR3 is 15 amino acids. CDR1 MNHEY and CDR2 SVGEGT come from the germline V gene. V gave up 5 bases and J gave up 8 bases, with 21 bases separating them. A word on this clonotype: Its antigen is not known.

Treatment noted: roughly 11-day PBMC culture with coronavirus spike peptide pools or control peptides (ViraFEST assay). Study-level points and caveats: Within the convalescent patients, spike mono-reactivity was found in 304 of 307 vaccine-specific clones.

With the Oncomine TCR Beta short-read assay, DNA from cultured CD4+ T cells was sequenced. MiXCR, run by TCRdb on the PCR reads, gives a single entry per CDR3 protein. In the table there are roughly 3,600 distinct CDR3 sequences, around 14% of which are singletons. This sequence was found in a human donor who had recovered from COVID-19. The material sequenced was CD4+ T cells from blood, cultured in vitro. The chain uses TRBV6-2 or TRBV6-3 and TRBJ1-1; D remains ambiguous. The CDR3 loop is CASSEIHRTLWEAFF. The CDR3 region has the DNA TGTGCCAGCAGTGAAATACACCGCACGTTGTGGGAAGCTTTCTTT.